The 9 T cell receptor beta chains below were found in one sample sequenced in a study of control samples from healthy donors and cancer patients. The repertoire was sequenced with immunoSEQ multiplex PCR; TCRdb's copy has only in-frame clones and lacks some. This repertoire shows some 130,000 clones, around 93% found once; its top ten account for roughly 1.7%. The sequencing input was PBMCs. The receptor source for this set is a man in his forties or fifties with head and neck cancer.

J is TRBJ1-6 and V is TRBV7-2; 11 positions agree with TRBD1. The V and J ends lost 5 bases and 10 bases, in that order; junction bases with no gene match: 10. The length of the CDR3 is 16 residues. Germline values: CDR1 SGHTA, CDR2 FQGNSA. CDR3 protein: CASSMGTGGKESPLHF. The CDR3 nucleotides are TGTGCCAGCAGCATGGGGACAGGGGGGAAGGAATCACCCCTCCACTTT.

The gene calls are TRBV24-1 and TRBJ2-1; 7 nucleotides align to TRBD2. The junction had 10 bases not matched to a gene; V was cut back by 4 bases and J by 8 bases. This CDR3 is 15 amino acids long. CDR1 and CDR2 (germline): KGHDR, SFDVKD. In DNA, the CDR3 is TGTGCCACCAGTGACCCCGGACTAGACGGGTATGAGCAGTTCTTC. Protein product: CATSDPGLDGYEQFF.

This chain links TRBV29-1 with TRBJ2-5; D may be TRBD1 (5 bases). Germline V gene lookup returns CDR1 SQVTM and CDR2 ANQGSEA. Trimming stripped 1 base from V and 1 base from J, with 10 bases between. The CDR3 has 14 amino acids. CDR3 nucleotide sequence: TGCAGCGTTGAAGGGGTCGACAGCCAAGAGACCCAGTACTTC. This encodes CSVEGVDSQETQYF.

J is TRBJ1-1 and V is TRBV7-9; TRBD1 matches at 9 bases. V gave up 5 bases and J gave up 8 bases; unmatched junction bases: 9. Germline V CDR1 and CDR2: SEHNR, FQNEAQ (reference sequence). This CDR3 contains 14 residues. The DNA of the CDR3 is TGTGCCAGCAGCCGCCGGGACAGGGTTGAGGAAGCTTTCTTT. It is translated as CASSRRDRVEEAFF.

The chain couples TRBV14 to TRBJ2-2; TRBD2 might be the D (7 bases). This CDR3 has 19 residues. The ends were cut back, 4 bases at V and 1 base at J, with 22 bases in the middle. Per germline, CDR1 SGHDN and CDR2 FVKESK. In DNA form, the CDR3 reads TGTGCCAGCAGCCTCCCCCACGGGGCGGGGGCGCAGAACACCGGGGAGCTGTTTTTT. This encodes CASSLPHGAGAQNTGELFF. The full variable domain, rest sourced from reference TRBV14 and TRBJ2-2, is EAGVTQFPSHSVIEKGQTVTLRCDPISGHDNLYWYRRVMGKEIKFLLHFVKESKQDESGMPNNRFLAERTGGTYSTLKVQPAELEDSGVYFCASSLPHGAGAQNTGELFFGEGSRLTVL.

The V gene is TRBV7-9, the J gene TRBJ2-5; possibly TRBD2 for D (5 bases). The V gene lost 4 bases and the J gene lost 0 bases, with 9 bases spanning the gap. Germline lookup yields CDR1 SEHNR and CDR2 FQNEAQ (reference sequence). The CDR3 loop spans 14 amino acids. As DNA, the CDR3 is TGTGCCAGCAGCTCTCAGGAGGACCAAGAGACCCAGTACTTC. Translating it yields CASSSQEDQETQYF.

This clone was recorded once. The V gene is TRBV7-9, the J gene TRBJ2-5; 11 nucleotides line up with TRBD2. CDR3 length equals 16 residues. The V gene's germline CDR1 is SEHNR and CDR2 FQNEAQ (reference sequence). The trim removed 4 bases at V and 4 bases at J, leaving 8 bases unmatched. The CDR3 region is CASSSPGSGGGETQYF. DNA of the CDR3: TGTGCCAGCAGCTCTCCGGGTAGCGGGGGGGGAGAGACCCAGTACTTC.

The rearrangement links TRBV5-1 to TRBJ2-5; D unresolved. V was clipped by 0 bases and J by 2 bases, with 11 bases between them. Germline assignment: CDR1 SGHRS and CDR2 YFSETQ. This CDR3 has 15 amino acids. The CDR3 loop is CASSLAMTSQETQYF. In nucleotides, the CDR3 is TGCGCCAGCAGCTTGGCCATGACCTCTCAAGAGACCCAGTACTTC.

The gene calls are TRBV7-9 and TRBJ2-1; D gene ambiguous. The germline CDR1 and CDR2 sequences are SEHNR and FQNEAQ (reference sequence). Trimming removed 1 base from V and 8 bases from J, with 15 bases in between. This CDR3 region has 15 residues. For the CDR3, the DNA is TGTGCCAGCAGCTTAGTCGGTTTTCCGGCGGATGAGCAGTTCTTC. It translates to CASSLVGFPADEQFF.